This T cell receptor beta chain was documented in a study of somatic mutations in cytotoxic T cells in rheumatoid arthritis. The table came from immunoSEQ multiplex PCR; TCRdb's copy has only in-frame clones and leaves some out. This table holds almost 7,500 clones, about 70% found once. Germline CDR1 SGDLS, CDR2 YYNGEE. Trimming removed 4 bases from V and 4 bases from J; junction bases left unmatched: 10. This CDR3 has 16 amino acids. This clone came up a few times. The chain joins TRBV9 to TRBJ2-3; 9 bases match TRBD2. The sequence was obtained from an adult with rheumatoid arthritis. Sample: CD8+ T cells sorted from blood. CDR3 nucleotide sequence: TGTGCCAGCAGCCCCAGAGTAGCGGGAGCGGCAGATACGCAGTATTTT. This encodes CASSPRVAGAADTQYF.